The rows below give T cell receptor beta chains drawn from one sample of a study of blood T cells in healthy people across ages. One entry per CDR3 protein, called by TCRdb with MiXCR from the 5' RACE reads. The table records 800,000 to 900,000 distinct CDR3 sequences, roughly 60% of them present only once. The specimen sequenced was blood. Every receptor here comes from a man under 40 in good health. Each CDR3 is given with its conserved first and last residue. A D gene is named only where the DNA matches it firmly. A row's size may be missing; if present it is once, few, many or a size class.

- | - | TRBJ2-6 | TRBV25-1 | TGTGCCAGCAGTGCTCCCTTGGTTGACAACGTCCTGACTTTC | CASSAPLVDNVLTF
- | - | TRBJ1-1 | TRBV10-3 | TGTGCCATCAGTGAGCATGTTTCTAGGGGAAGGGGGACTGAAGCTTTCTTT | CAISEHVSRGRGTEAFF
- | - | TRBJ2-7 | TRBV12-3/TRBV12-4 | TGTGCCAGCAGCGCGCAAGCATCAAGCCGATCCTTAAAACAGGAGCAGTACTTC | CASSAQASSRSLKQEQYF
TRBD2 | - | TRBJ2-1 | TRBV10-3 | TGTGCCATCAGTGGGAGTAGCGGGGACTCATTGGAGACCCAGTTCTTC | CAISGSSGDSLETQFF
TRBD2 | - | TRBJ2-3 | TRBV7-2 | TGTGCCAGCAGCTTAGCGGGGGGGTACACAGATACGCAGTATTTT | CASSLAGGYTDTQYF
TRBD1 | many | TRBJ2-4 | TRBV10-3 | TGTGCCATCAGTGAGGACAGGGAGCGCAAAAACATTCAGTACTTC | CAISEDRERKNIQYF
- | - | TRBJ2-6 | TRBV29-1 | TGCAGCGCTTTGACAGCGGACTCTGGGGCCAACGTCCTGACTTTC | CSALTADSGANVLTF
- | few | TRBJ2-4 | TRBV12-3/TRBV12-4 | TGTGCCAGCAGTTCCTTATGGGAGCAGTACTTC | CASSSLWEQYF
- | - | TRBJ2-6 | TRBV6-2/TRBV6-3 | TGTGCCAGCAGTTACTGGCAGGGGGCCAACGTCCTGACTTTC | CASSYWQGANVLTF
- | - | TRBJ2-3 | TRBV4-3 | TGCGCCAGCAGCCAGGGCAGGACCAGCACAGATACGCAGTATTTT | CASSQGRTSTDTQYF
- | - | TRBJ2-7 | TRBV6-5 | TGTGCCAGCAGTCGTGACGGGGGCTACGAGCAGTACTTC | CASSRDGGYEQYF
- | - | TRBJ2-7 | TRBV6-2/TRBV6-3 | TGTGCCAGCAGTTACGCCCAGGGCGGCAAGCAGTACTTC | CASSYAQGGKQYF
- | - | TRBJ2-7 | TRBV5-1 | TGCGCCAGCGGGGGACTGACAGGCTTAGCGTACGAGCAGTACTTC | CASGGLTGLAYEQYF
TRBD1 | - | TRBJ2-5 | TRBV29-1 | TGCAGCGTTGACCACGGCGGGGACAGGGGGCGGGAGACCCAGTACTTC | CSVDHGGDRGRETQYF
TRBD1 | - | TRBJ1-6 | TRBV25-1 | TGTGCCAGCAGTGAAATTGACAGGGACAATTCACCCCTCCACTTT | CASSEIDRDNSPLHF
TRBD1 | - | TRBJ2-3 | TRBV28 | TGTGCCAGCGTTGACAGGGGATCGGGCACAGATACGCAGTATTTT | CASVDRGSGTDTQYF
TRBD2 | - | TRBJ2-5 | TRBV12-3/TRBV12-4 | TGTGCCAGCAGTTTTGGGACTAGCGGGGGGGTCCAAGAGACCCAGTACTTC | CASSFGTSGGVQETQYF
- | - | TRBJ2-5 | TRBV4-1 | TGCGCCAGCAGCCACGGGGGGCTCCAAAGGGAGACCCAGTACTTC | CASSHGGLQRETQYF
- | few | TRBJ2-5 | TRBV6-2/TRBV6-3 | TGTGCCAGCAGGCGGGGGCTGGAGACCCAGTACTTC | CASRRGLETQYF
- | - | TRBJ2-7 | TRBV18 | TGTGCCAGCTCACCGGGAGGACAGGTCTACGAGCAGTACTTC | CASSPGGQVYEQYF
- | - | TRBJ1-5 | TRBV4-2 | TGTGCCAGCAGCCAAGGGGGCGGTTCTTATAGCAATCAGCCCCAGCATTTT | CASSQGGGSYSNQPQHF
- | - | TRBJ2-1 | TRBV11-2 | TGTGCCAGCAGCAGGCTGGGACACCTATACAATGAGCAGTTCTTC | CASSRLGHLYNEQFF
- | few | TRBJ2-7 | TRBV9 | TGTGCCAGCAGCCCCTTGGACAGCTCCTACGAGCAGTACTTC | CASSPLDSSYEQYF
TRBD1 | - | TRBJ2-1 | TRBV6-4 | TGTGCCAGCAGTGAGGGGACAGAACCCTACAATGAGCAGTTCTTC | CASSEGTEPYNEQFF
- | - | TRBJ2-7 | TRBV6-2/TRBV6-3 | TGTGCCAGCAGAGACGGGACTCCTGACTACGAGCAGTACTTC | CASRDGTPDYEQYF
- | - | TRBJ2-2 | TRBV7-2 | TGTGCCAGCAGAAGGGCTACCCCTTCTATTACCGGGGAGCTGTTTTTT | CASRRATPSITGELFF
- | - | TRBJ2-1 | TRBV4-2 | TGTGCCAGCAGCCAAGAAAACAGGGAGGTGGATGAGCAGTTCTTC | CASSQENREVDEQFF
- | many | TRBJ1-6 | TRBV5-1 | TGCGCCAGCAGCCCGCGGGAAGGGGGGCGTTCACCCCTCCACTTT | CASSPREGGRSPLHF